This T cell receptor beta chain was sequenced in a study of cytomegalovirus exposure and HLA in healthy donors. The PCR had 60 Vbeta and 13 Jbeta primers. Only in-frame clones appear in the TCRdb table, and some are missing; sequencing was by immunoSEQ multiplex PCR. The sample has some 170,000 clones, about 75% seen once. This sequence originates from a man aged 40-49 years in good health and CMV-seropositive. The sample comprised PBMCs.

The chain's CDR3 is CSVSVGQNYGYTF. The CDR3 region has the DNA TGCAGCGTCAGCGTGGGACAGAACTATGGCTACACCTTC. This sequence joins TRBV29-1 and TRBJ1-2; TRBD1 matches at 7 bases. Per germline, CDR1 SQVTM and CDR2 ANQGSEA. This CDR3 contains 13 residues. V was pared by 6 bases and J by 2 bases, with 6 bases of the junction left unmatched.